Listed here are 20 T cell receptor beta chains from one sample, sequenced in a study of blood T cell repertoires in COVID-19. Profiled with immunoSEQ multiplex PCR; TCRdb holds only in-frame clones, not every one. The sample consists of roughly 500,000 clones, roughly 85% of them appearing once. Sequenced material: peripheral blood. The source is a human donor in a cohort sampled during active COVID-19.

DNA of the CDR3: TGTGCCAGCAGTGAAACGGACAGGGGACAAGAGACCCAGTACTTC. This encodes CASSETDRGQETQYF. The V call is TRBV2, the J call TRBJ2-5; TRBD1 aligns across 9 bases. V shed 2 bases, J shed 2 bases, and the junction held 3 bases outside the gene matches. The length of the CDR3 is 15 residues. Germline CDR1 is SNHLY and CDR2 is FYNNEI.

The gene calls are TRBV5-1 and TRBJ2-1, with 9 bases identical to TRBD2. J lost 4 bases, V lost 9 bases, and 8 bases had no gene match. Looked up from germline, CDR1 is SGHRS and CDR2 is YFSETQ. CDR3 size: 14 residues. The CDR3 DNA is TGCGCCACCCGTGAAGCGGGAGGATACAATGAGCAGTTCTTC. This codes for CATREAGGYNEQFF.

The V gene is TRBV3-1 (or the pseudogene TRBV3-2), the J gene TRBJ1-1; D unresolved. Germline CDR1 LGHDT, CDR2 YNNKEL (reference sequence). This CDR3 is 13 amino acids long. V was pared by 1 base and J by 4 bases, with 7 bases between. This chain's CDR3 is CASSQAGITEAFF. The CDR3 region has the DNA TGTGCCAGCAGCCAAGCGGGGATCACTGAAGCTTTCTTT.

The chain combines TRBV27 with TRBJ2-5, with 7 bases lining up with TRBD1. The V segment lost 4 bases and the J segment 1 base; nucleotides outside the gene matches: 6. Germline V CDR1 and CDR2: MNHEY, SMNVEV (reference sequence). The CDR3 extends over 15 amino acids. CDR3 region: CASSSSRQGQETQYF. Here the CDR3 DNA reads TGTGCCAGCAGTTCCTCCCGACAGGGCCAAGAGACCCAGTACTTC.

This CDR3 is CASSRQGRETQYF. For the CDR3, the DNA is TGTGCCAGCAGCCGGCAGGGCAGGGAGACCCAGTACTTC. The chain has TRBV14 and TRBJ2-5, with D possibly being TRBD1 (5 bases). The CDR3 is made up of 13 amino acids. The V gene lost 4 bases and the J gene lost 5 bases, with 11 bases spanning the gap. From germline, CDR1 is SGHDN and CDR2 FVKESK.

V usage is TRBV7-3 and J usage is TRBJ2-6; TRBD2 matches 14 bases. The CDR3 covers 17 residues. CDR1 and CDR2 (germline): SGHTA, FQGTGA. The V segment lost 5 bases and the J segment 4 bases; nucleotides outside the gene matches: 4. The CDR3 here is CASSPGLAGVGANVLTF. For the CDR3, the DNA is TGTGCCAGCAGCCCGGGACTAGCGGGAGTGGGGGCCAACGTCCTGACTTTC. Supplemented by reference TRBV7-3 and TRBJ2-6, the full variable domain reads GAGVSQTPSNKVTEKGKYVELRCDPISGHTALYWYRQSLGQGPEFLIYFQGTGAADDSGLPNDRFFAVRPEGSVSTLKIQRTERGDSAVYLCASSPGLAGVGANVLTFGAGSRLTVL.

The J gene is TRBJ1-5, the V gene TRBV19; D gene uncertain. Germline V gives CDR1 LNHDA, CDR2 SQIVND (reference sequence). The CDR3 is 12 residues long. The V end lost 3 bases, the J end lost 4 bases, and 4 bases lay between the germline ends. CDR3 DNA sequence: TGTGCCAGTAGTATCCATAATCAGCCCCAGCATTTT. Translation gives CASSIHNQPQHF.

As regards this clone: The junction and the germline gene differ at one end; a read error may be behind it. The chain combines TRBV28 with TRBJ2-4, with D possibly being TRBD1 (6 bases). Germline CDR1 reads MDHEN; CDR2 reads SYDVKM. This CDR3 region has 12 residues. CDR3 sequence: CASSSNRAYLNF. The CDR3 DNA is TGTGCCAGCAGTTCAAACAGGGCCTATCTGAACTTC.

This clone was observed a few times. This chain links TRBV25-1 with TRBJ1-2; D unresolved. Germline V lookup: CDR1 MGHDK, CDR2 SYGVNS. This CDR3 has 14 residues. Trimming took off 4 bases at V and 1 base at J, with 10 bases between the two ends. This CDR3 reads CASSVMGSNYGYTF. CDR3 nucleotide sequence: TGTGCCAGCAGTGTAATGGGGAGTAACTATGGCTACACCTTC.

The chain links TRBV19 to TRBJ2-1; D possibly corresponds to TRBD2 (6 bases). With 5 bases removed from V and 7 bases from J, the gap between germline ends came to 12 bases. This CDR3 contains 13 residues. The V gene's germline CDR1 is LNHDA and CDR2 SQIVND (reference sequence). CDR3 loop: CASSLWAGNEQFF. CDR3 nucleotides: TGTGCCAGTAGTTTATGGGCGGGGAATGAGCAGTTCTTC.

This sequence joins TRBV7-2 and TRBJ1-2; D remains ambiguous. With 4 bases removed from V and 4 bases from J, the gap between germline ends came to 19 bases. Germline loops: CDR1 SGHTA, CDR2 FQGNSA. CDR3 size: 16 residues. CDR3 coding DNA: TGTGCCAGCAGCTATGAAGGAGGGAAAGGGCCCTATGGCTACACCTTC. This translates into CASSYEGGKGPYGYTF. The full variable domain, in which reference TRBV7-2 and TRBJ1-2 provide the parts outside the CDR3, is GAGVSQSPSNKVTEKGKDVELRCDPISGHTALYWYRQSLGQGLEFLIYFQGNSAPDKSGLPSDRFSAERTGGSVSTLTIQRTQQEDSAVYLCASSYEGGKGPYGYTFGSGTRLTVV.

This clone was found a few times. This chain links TRBV15 with TRBJ1-2; D gene uncertain. The CDR3 has 15 residues. V was cut by 5 bases and J by 3 bases, with 16 bases left in between. The germline V gene encodes CDR1 LNHNV and CDR2 YYDKDF (reference sequence). The DNA of the CDR3 is TGTGCCACCAGCCCTACCGAGGTTCTGGACTATGGCTACACCTTC. Translating it yields CATSPTEVLDYGYTF.

V gene TRBV27 combines with J gene TRBJ1-2; a possible D gene is TRBD1 (5 bases). The CDR3 is 13 residues long. Germline V gene sequence: CDR1 MNHEY, CDR2 SMNVEV (reference sequence). Trimming pared 3 bases from V and 4 bases from J, leaving 9 bases between. The CDR3 protein is CASSFSGFYGYTF. CDR3 bases: TGTGCCAGCAGTTTTTCAGGGTTCTATGGCTACACCTTC.

The chain employs TRBV9 and TRBJ2-3; D gene uncertain. This CDR3 region has 16 residues. Trimming took 0 bases from V and 0 from J, leaving 11 bases between them. Germline V gene data show CDR1 as SGDLS and CDR2 as YYNGEE. CDR3 loop: CASSVGGSTSTDTQYF. CDR3 coding DNA: TGTGCCAGCAGCGTAGGAGGATCCACTAGCACAGATACGCAGTATTTT.

The V call is TRBV6-5, the J call TRBJ1-1, with no clear D. The V end lost 1 base, the J end lost 2 bases, and 11 bases lay between the germline ends. The germline CDR1 and CDR2 sequences are MNHEY and SVGAGI. This CDR3 contains 15 residues. The CDR3 sequence is CASSYLGNPNTEAFF. The CDR3 region has the DNA TGTGCCAGCAGTTACTTGGGCAATCCCAACACTGAAGCTTTCTTT.

V usage is TRBV5-4 and J usage is TRBJ2-1, with TRBD1 identical over 7 bases. V dropped 0 bases and J dropped 2; count of bases not matched to a gene: 2. Per the germline V gene, CDR1 is SGHNT and CDR2 is YYREEE (reference sequence). The CDR3 runs 15 residues. The CDR3 coding sequence is TGTGCCAGCAGCTTGGGAGGGGGCGCCTACAATGAGCAGTTCTTC. Protein sequence: CASSLGGGAYNEQFF.

The V and J genes are TRBV5-8 and TRBJ1-4; 10 bases fit TRBD1. The germline CDR1 and CDR2 sequences are SGHTS and YDEGEE. CDR3 length: 15 residues. Trimming at V came to 1 base and at J to 7 bases, leaving 4 bases not matched to a gene. This CDR3 reads CASSLTGQGFEKLFF. CDR3 nucleotides: TGTGCCAGCAGCTTGACGGGACAGGGGTTTGAAAAACTGTTTTTT.

The chain employs TRBV30 and TRBJ2-3, with 7 bases identical to TRBD2. The trim removed 4 bases at V and 1 base at J, leaving 5 bases unmatched. The germline gives CDR1 GTSNPN, CDR2 SVGIG (reference sequence). The CDR3 length is 14 residues. CDR3 bases: TGTGCCTGGAACGCGGGAGTCGGCACAGATACGCAGTATTTT. Translation: CAWNAGVGTDTQYF.

CDR3 sequence (DNA): TGTGCCAGTAGTATTGGTCCTAGCGGGGTCGGCGAGCAGTACTTC. Protein sequence: CASSIGPSGVGEQYF. The rearrangement links TRBV19 to TRBJ2-7; 9 bases are shared with TRBD2. CDR3 size: 15 residues. Trimming cost V 3 bases and J 6 bases; bases outside gene matches: 9. Germline V gene lookup returns CDR1 LNHDA and CDR2 SQIVND (reference sequence).

This chain uses TRBV5-6 with TRBJ1-2; 8 nucleotides line up with TRBD1. CDR1 is SGHDT and CDR2 is YYEEEE in the germline V gene. Trimming at V came to 1 base and at J to 4 bases, leaving 6 bases not matched to a gene. This CDR3 is 15 amino acids long. The CDR3 sequence is CASSLLGTGPYGYTF. The CDR3 nucleotides read TGTGCCAGCAGCTTGCTAGGGACAGGCCCCTATGGCTACACCTTC.